This paragraph reports one TCR beta chain. What it binds is unknown. This sample was included in a study of T cell repertoires in cytomegalovirus infection. Overall study: Both recently identified HLA-C-restricted and well-studied HLA-B-restricted CMV epitopes were used in the study. Through public TCR beta signatures, both CMV infection and matching HLA type were indicated.

Whole-study findings and limits: The study found HLA-C-restricted CMV-specific TCR beta clonotypes dominating the ex vivo response.

The germline gives CDR1 SEHNR, CDR2 FQNEAQ (reference sequence). Unmatched junction bases numbered 5, after V lost 5 bases and J lost 3 bases. CDR3 size: 15 residues. TCRdb itself ran the reads through MiXCR, one entry per CDR3 protein. The sample includes 700,000 to 950,000 distinct CDR3 sequences, approximately 32% of them seen just once. Sequencing used cultured CD8+ T cells from PBMCs, obtained from culture after CMV antigen stimulation. This chain joins TRBV7-9 and TRBJ1-4; 8 nucleotides line up with TRBD1. This TCR came from a human donor in good health (CMV status not recorded). Some clones in this sample may be carry-over from other donors' samples. The CDR3 here is CASSEPGQANEKLFF. CDR3 nucleotides: TGTGCCAGCAGCGAGCCGGGACAGGCTAATGAAAAACTGTTTTTT.